A single sample gave rise to the 32 T cell receptor beta chains below, sequenced in a study of blood T cell repertoires in COVID-19. Assay: immunoSEQ multiplex PCR; the TCRdb copy retains only in-frame clones and omits some. The table has about 400,000 clones, 88% seen once. Sequenced: PBMCs or T cells enriched from blood (not recorded which). The receptor source for this set is a woman aged 40-49 years with acute COVID-19.

The CDR3 bases are TGCGCCAGCAGCTTGGACCCCCAGGGCTCCGAGCAGTACTTC. This encodes CASSLDPQGSEQYF. This chain connects TRBV5-1 to TRBJ2-7; a weak D match, TRBD1 (5 bases). The CDR3 runs 14 residues. With 0 bases removed from V and 6 bases from J, the gap between germline ends came to 13 bases. The germline gives CDR1 SGHRS, CDR2 YFSETQ.

This rearrangement joins TRBV5-1 to TRBJ1-2; possible D gene TRBD1, 5 bases. The CDR3 runs 12 residues. The V and J ends lost 4 bases and 4 bases respectively, with 8 bases between them. Per the germline V gene, CDR1 is SGHRS and CDR2 is YFSETQ. The CDR3: CASSDQGYGYTF. The CDR3 coding sequence is TGCGCCAGCAGCGATCAGGGCTATGGCTACACCTTC.

V gene TRBV11-3 combines with J gene TRBJ2-1; tentative D call: TRBD2 (6 bases). The germline CDR1 and CDR2 sequences are SGHNT and YENEEA. The V end lost 5 bases, the J end lost 6 bases, and 8 bases lay between the germline ends. The CDR3 covers 12 residues. The CDR3 protein is CASSKGLNEQFF. CDR3 nucleotide sequence: TGTGCCAGCAGCAAGGGACTCAATGAGCAGTTCTTC.

The chain links TRBV10-3 to TRBJ1-2; D is perhaps TRBD1 (6 bases). Germline CDR1 and CDR2: ENHRY and SYGVKD. The V end lost 3 bases, the J end lost 0 bases, and 14 bases lay between the germline ends. The CDR3 length is 16 residues. CDR3 nucleotide sequence: TGTGCCATCAGTGACGCCCGACAGGCCCCTAACTATGGCTACACCTTC. The encoded protein is CAISDARQAPNYGYTF.

The V and J genes are TRBV9 and TRBJ2-3, with D possibly matching TRBD2 (5 bases). V shed 4 bases and J shed 2 bases, with 11 bases lying between them. CDR3 length: 14 amino acids. From germline, CDR1 is SGDLS and CDR2 YYNGEE. CDR3 coding DNA: TGTGCCAGCAGCTCTACGGGGTTCACAGATACGCAGTATTTT. Encoded protein: CASSSTGFTDTQYF.

This sequence joins TRBV4-1 and TRBJ2-7; TRBD2 matches 12 bases. Losses at the gene ends were 4 bases for V and 4 bases for J; bases not matched to a gene: 11. The length of the CDR3 is 17 residues. CDR1 MGHRA and CDR2 YSYEKL come from the germline V gene. The CDR3 DNA sequence: TGCGCCAGCAGCCCTCTTCCCCTAGCGGGGGGGAGATACGAGCAGTACTTC. Its translation: CASSPLPLAGGRYEQYF.

This clone was observed once. The rearrangement joins TRBV30 to TRBJ1-2; maybe TRBD1 (5 bases). V lost 1 base and J 4 bases, leaving 10 bases between the germline ends. The CDR3 covers 13 residues. Looked up from germline, CDR1 is GTSNPN and CDR2 is SVGIG (reference sequence). The CDR3 DNA reads as TGTGCCTGGAGTGAAGGGGAATTCTATGGCTACACCTTC. It encodes CAWSEGEFYGYTF.

The CDR3 coding sequence is TGTGCCTGGAGGCCCCGAGGTACCGGGTCGATGAACACTGAAGCTTTCTTT. Its translation is CAWRPRGTGSMNTEAFF. This chain uses TRBV30 with TRBJ1-1; D unresolved. CDR3 length: 17 residues. V was clipped by 3 bases and J by 0 bases, with 20 bases between them. Germline V gene sequence: CDR1 GTSNPN, CDR2 SVGIG (reference sequence). The full variable domain, completed using reference TRBV30 and TRBJ1-1, is SQTIHQWPATLVQPVGSPLSLECTVEGTSNPNLYWYRQAAGRGLQLLFYSVGIGQISSEVPQNLSASRPQDRQFILSSKKLLLSDSGFYLCAWRPRGTGSMNTEAFFGQGTRLTVV.

The genes are TRBV5-1 and TRBJ2-1; 7 nucleotides match TRBD1. The CDR3 length is 13 residues. J was trimmed by 8 bases and V by 4 bases; bases with no gene match: 6. CDR1 and CDR2 (germline): SGHRS, YFSETQ. The DNA for the CDR3 is TGCGCCAGCAGCCGACAGGGTCTGGATGAGCAGTTCTTC. Its protein is CASSRQGLDEQFF.

This clone was recorded once. This rearrangement joins TRBV7-9 to TRBJ2-7, with D possibly being TRBD1 (6 bases). Trimming took 5 bases from V and 2 from J, leaving 19 bases between them. Germline V gene sequence: CDR1 SEHNR, CDR2 FQNEAQ (reference sequence). The CDR3 runs to 16 residues. CDR3 bases: TGTGCCAGCAGCCCGCAGTCGGGAACAGGGACCTACGAGCAGTACTTC. This translates into CASSPQSGTGTYEQYF.

The rearrangement joins TRBV28 to TRBJ1-2; D uncertain. V lost 6 bases and J lost 1, with 3 bases in between. The CDR3 sequence is 11 residues long. Germline V gene data show CDR1 as MDHEN and CDR2 as SYDVKM. In nucleotides, the CDR3 is TGTGCCAGCAGCCATAACTATGGCTACACCTTC. It yields the protein CASSHNYGYTF.

J is TRBJ1-2 and V is TRBV9; 7 positions match TRBD1. CDR1 is SGDLS and CDR2 is YYNGEE in the germline V gene. V was pared by 2 bases and J by 4 bases, with 8 bases of the junction left unmatched. The CDR3 is 15 residues long. CDR3 residues: CASSVSGTARYGYTF. CDR3 nucleotides: TGTGCCAGCAGCGTTAGCGGGACAGCGCGCTATGGCTACACCTTC. The full variable domain, completed using reference TRBV9 and TRBJ1-2, is DSGVTQTPKHLITATGQRVTLRCSPRSGDLSVYWYQQSLDQGLQFLIQYYNGEERAKGNILERFSAQQFPDLHSELNLSSLELGDSALYFCASSVSGTARYGYTFGSGTRLTVV.

The chain couples TRBV2 to TRBJ2-1; D unresolved. Trimming removed 7 bases from V and 7 bases from J, with 8 bases in between. This CDR3 spans 11 amino acids. Germline V gene sequence: CDR1 SNHLY, CDR2 FYNNEI. The CDR3 here is CASKKENEQFF. The CDR3 region has the DNA TGTGCCAGCAAGAAGGAGAATGAGCAGTTCTTC. Combining the CDR3 with reference TRBV2 and TRBJ2-1 gives the whole variable domain EPEVTQTPSHQVTQMGQEVILRCVPISNHLYFYWYRQILGQKVEFLVSFYNNEISEKSEIFDDQFSVERPDGSNFTLKIRSTKLEDSAMYFCASKKENEQFFGPGTRLTVL.

This chain connects TRBV7-2 to TRBJ1-2, with D tentatively TRBD1 (5 bases). V was pared by 6 bases and J by 0 bases, with 11 bases between. CDR1 and CDR2 (germline): SGHTA, FQGNSA. This CDR3 is 14 amino acids long. CDR3 coding DNA: TGTGCCAGCAGGGGGGGACTAGCTAACTATGGCTACACCTTC. Translating it yields CASRGGLANYGYTF.

This rearrangement joins TRBV19 to TRBJ1-1; D not resolved. V lost 7 bases, J lost 5 bases, and 14 bases lay in between. The CDR3 contains 13 residues. From germline, CDR1 is LNHDA and CDR2 SQIVND (reference sequence). CDR3 DNA sequence: TGTGCCAGTAAGTCGGGAGAGAGGACTGAAGCTTTCTTT. Translation: CASKSGERTEAFF.

This rearrangement joins TRBV7-9 to TRBJ1-2; a possible D gene is TRBD1 (5 bases). CDR3 length: 13 amino acids. With 5 bases removed from V and 10 bases from J, the gap between germline ends came to 17 bases. Germline assignment: CDR1 SEHNR and CDR2 FQNEAQ (reference sequence). DNA for the CDR3: TGTGCCAGCAGCCTGGGAACGCAGGGCGACTACACCTTC. It yields the protein CASSLGTQGDYTF. The whole variable domain, remainder taken from reference TRBV7-9 and TRBJ1-2, is DTGVSQNPRHKITKRGQNVTFRCDPISEHNRLYWYRQTLGQGPEFLTYFQNEAQLEKSRLLSDRFSAERPKGSFSTLEIQRTEQGDSAMYLCASSLGTQGDYTFGSGTRLTVV.

This rearrangement joins TRBV19 to TRBJ2-7, with 7 bases identical to TRBD1. CDR3 size: 13 residues. CDR1 is LNHDA, CDR2 SQIVND, per germline (reference sequence). The ends lost 4 bases at V and 6 bases at J; junction bases unmatched: 6. The DNA of the CDR3 is TGTGCCAGTAGTACGTCGACAGGGACCGAGCAGTACTTC. This sequence encodes CASSTSTGTEQYF.

The chain carries TRBV29-1 and TRBJ1-1, with no clear D. The CDR3 totals 12 residues. Germline-derived CDR1 and CDR2 are SQVTM and ANQGSEA. With 3 bases removed from V and 2 bases from J, the gap between germline ends came to 7 bases. This chain's CDR3 is CSVEKHNTEAFF. The CDR3, as DNA: TGCAGCGTTGAGAAGCACAACACTGAAGCTTTCTTT.

The chain has TRBV30 and TRBJ1-6; D is possibly TRBD1 (5 bases). Per germline, CDR1 GTSNPN and CDR2 SVGIG (reference sequence). The CDR3 sequence is 14 residues long. The CDR3 is CASRQSRYNSPLHF. As DNA, the CDR3 is TGTGCTTCCCGACAGAGCCGTTATAATTCACCCCTCCACTTT.

This clone is a singleton in its sample. This chain joins TRBV11-2 and TRBJ1-1; the match to TRBD1 covers 7 bases. Germline lookup yields CDR1 SGHAT and CDR2 FQNNGV. Trimming removed 5 bases from V and 0 bases from J; junction bases left unmatched: 6. This CDR3 comprises 15 residues. The CDR3 nucleotides read TGTGCCAGCAGCACTTACAGGGGTCTGAACACTGAAGCTTTCTTT. Protein sequence: CASSTYRGLNTEAFF.

This chain links TRBV15 with TRBJ1-2; 8 bases line up with TRBD1. J lost 4 bases, V lost 1 base, and 2 bases had no gene match. Germline-derived CDR1 and CDR2 are LNHNV and YYDKDF (reference sequence). CDR3 length: 14 amino acids. CDR3 region: CATSRGGQGYGYTF. The CDR3, as DNA: TGTGCCACCAGCAGAGGCGGACAGGGCTATGGCTACACCTTC.

This chain uses TRBV24-1 with TRBJ1-1; maybe TRBD1 (5 bases). CDR1 and CDR2 from the germline V gene are KGHDR and SFDVKD. CDR3 size: 16 residues. The V end was cut by 0 bases, the J end by 6 bases, with 16 bases between. CDR3 coding DNA: TGTGCCACCAGTGATTTGCAGATACGGGGGAGCGCTGAAGCTTTCTTT. Protein: CATSDLQIRGSAEAFF.

Notes on this clone: Other DNA sequences within the sample encode an identical CDR3. The chain joins TRBV19 to TRBJ1-6; possibly TRBD1 for D (6 bases). The CDR3 runs 14 residues. V was shortened by 3 bases and J by 5 bases, with 8 bases between the two germline ends. Germline CDR1 is LNHDA and CDR2 is SQIVND (reference sequence). The CDR3 loop reads CASSIRGDNSPLHF. The CDR3 coding sequence is TGTGCCAGTAGTATCAGGGGTGATAATTCACCCCTCCACTTT.

The chain uses TRBV21-1 and TRBJ2-5; the table's D call of TRBD2 was not tested on the DNA. TRBV21-1 counts as a pseudogene. The CDR3 runs 15 residues. The CDR3 protein is CASSGGGAHRETQYF. The CDR3 nucleotides read TGTGCCAGCAGCGGAGGGGGGGCCCACCGGGAGACCCAGTACTTC.

The rearrangement links TRBV5-1 to TRBJ2-7, with D perhaps TRBD1 (6 bases). The CDR3 has 14 residues. The germline V gene encodes CDR1 SGHRS and CDR2 YFSETQ. Trimming took off 2 bases at V and 1 base at J, with 10 bases between the two ends. CDR3 residues: CASSFGQLSYEQYF. CDR3 sequence (DNA): TGCGCCAGCAGCTTTGGACAGCTTTCCTACGAGCAGTACTTC.

V gene TRBV6-5 combines with J gene TRBJ1-3, with TRBD1 identical over 7 bases. The V gene end was trimmed by 2 bases and the J gene end by 0 bases; junction bases not matched to a gene: 4. The CDR3 has 16 amino acids. The germline CDR1 and CDR2 sequences are MNHEY and SVGAGI. The CDR3 region is CASSYRQGSSGNTIYF. The CDR3 DNA follows: TGTGCCAGCAGTTACAGACAGGGTAGCTCTGGAAACACCATATATTTT.

This clone appeared once. The rearrangement uses TRBV27 and TRBJ2-7, with TRBD1 identical over 7 bases. Trimming cost V 2 bases and J 3 bases; bases outside gene matches: 7. The CDR3 is made up of 15 amino acids. Per germline, CDR1 MNHEY and CDR2 SMNVEV (reference sequence). The CDR3 spells CASSLPGTALYEQYF. CDR3 nucleotides: TGTGCCAGCAGTTTACCCGGGACAGCACTCTACGAGCAGTACTTC.

The CDR3 DNA sequence: TGTGCCAGCAGCTTAGCCTCTGGACAGACGGTATACGGGGAGCTGTTTTTT. Translated: CASSLASGQTVYGELFF. This chain joins TRBV5-4 and TRBJ2-2; tentative D call: TRBD1 (6 bases). Germline CDR1 reads SGHNT; CDR2 reads YYREEE (reference sequence). This CDR3 is built from 17 residues. V gave up 2 bases and J gave up 7 bases, with 21 bases separating them. The full variable domain, rest sourced from reference TRBV5-4 and TRBJ2-2, is ETGVTQSPTHLIKTRGQQVTLRCSSQSGHNTVSWYQQALGQGPQFIFQYYREEENGRGNFPPRFSGLQFPNYSSELNVNALELDDSALYLCASSLASGQTVYGELFFGEGSRLTVL.

This chain connects TRBV10-1 to TRBJ2-2; weak D call: TRBD2 (5 bases). The germline V and J ends were trimmed by 10 bases and 13 bases, with 19 bases remaining between them. Germline values: CDR1 WNHNN, CDR2 SYGVQD (reference sequence). The CDR3 covers 12 residues. As DNA, the CDR3 is TGCGCCACCGGAAAGGAGCCCCGGGGGCTGTTTTTT. Its protein product is CATGKEPRGLFF.

The chain recombines TRBV5-4 with TRBJ2-2, with 13 bases that match TRBD2. V gave up 1 base and J gave up 6 bases; unmatched junction bases: 3. CDR1 SGHNT and CDR2 YYREEE come from the germline V gene (reference sequence). This CDR3 region has 16 residues. In DNA, the CDR3 is TGTGCCAGCAGCTTGTTTGGACTAGCGGGAGCCGGGGAGCTGTTTTTT. Amino acid sequence: CASSLFGLAGAGELFF.

The chain links TRBV3-1 (or the pseudogene TRBV3-2) to TRBJ1-1, with D tentatively TRBD1 (5 bases). This CDR3 contains 15 residues. V was pared by 6 bases and J by 2 bases, with 16 bases between. Per the germline V gene, CDR1 is LGHDT and CDR2 is YNNKEL (reference sequence). CDR3: CASRLQGWGNTEAFF. CDR3 in DNA: TGTGCCAGCAGGCTTCAGGGATGGGGCAACACTGAAGCTTTCTTT.

This clone is a singleton in its sample. The genes are TRBV21-1 and TRBJ1-5; TRBD1, as called in the table, went unchecked against the DNA. TRBV21-1 is reported as a pseudogene. The CDR3 contains 21 residues. Written as DNA, the CDR3 is TGTGCCAGCAGCAACCTTTTCTACCGGGACAGGGACCCCAGTAGCAATCAGCCCCAGCATTTT. Its translation: CASSNLFYRDRDPSSNQPQHF.